This T cell receptor (beta chain) comes out of a study of shared clonotypes between healthy human individuals (TCRdb year 2020). Notes on the research overall: The cohort included a few men and a couple of women between 18 and 49 years of age. To estimate repertoire size and how much clonotype sharing occurs between individuals, the study deeply sequenced the blood TCR repertoires of roughly 5 healthy adults. For each donor, CD4 naive and CD4 memory were each run on three plates, CD8 naive on two plates, and CD8 memory on one plate. Each donor's leukapheresis produced roughly between about 0.9 and 9.5 billion PBMCs. To increase sequencing depth and limit assay-specific biases, different laboratories used diverse techniques to prepare libraries and sequence TCR repertoires. General findings and caveats noted by the study authors: Sampling was restricted to blood, and TCR repertoires in tissues likely differ from the TCR repertoires found in blood. Based on pairwise subsampling, the degree of clonotype sharing among donors was expected to be affected by sequencing depth. The genetic and exposure-history diversity represented was limited by the small number of donors. Higher generation probabilities were observed for clonotypes shared by all four sorted-subset donors than for non-shared clonotypes. Naive subsets generally had larger estimated clonotype richness than memory subsets. Around 5% of naive CD4, 3.5% of naive CD8, 2.3% of memory CD4, and about 0.4% of memory CD8 clonotypes were shared across four donors. Incomplete sequencing was indicated by rarefaction of sorted-subset datasets, despite the large sequencing depth.

Using the deep immunoSEQ assay, TCR CDR3 regions were amplified from genomic DNA by multiplex PCR. Extracted genomic DNA from each cell subset was distributed evenly across all wells of several immunoSEQ 96-well plates, and each plate was treated as a replicate. For sorted subsets, around 200 ng genomic DNA, equal to 30,000 to 35,000 T cell genomes, was loaded into each replicate PCR. Purified libraries were quantified with a Qubit 3.0 fluorometer, sized on a Bioanalyzer 2100, and re-quantified with the KAPA Library Quantification kit. Every immunoSEQ 96-well plate was sequenced on a separate single-read 150-cycle Illumina NextSeq 550 flow cell. The paper's data handling went like this. Because the immunoSEQ output included only junctional sequences and no quality scores, the filtering could not be the same as the filtering used for full-length reads. Sequences were annotated with PyIR, a Python wrapper for IgBLAST v1.9, and V/J genes and CDR3 were assigned using IMGT germline references. Reads with weak V/J assignments (E-value above 1e-6), missing CDR3, stop codons, out-of-frame junctions, or ambiguous translated residues were removed. V3J clonotypes were defined as sequences sharing the same inferred V gene, J gene, and CDR3 amino acid sequence. To compute the percentage overlap between repertoires, the number of shared unique clonotypes was divided by the size of the smaller repertoire. Repertoire richness was assessed with RTK rarefaction, the Chao1 estimator, and Recon v2.1 estimates of unobserved clonotypes. For all TCRbeta clonotypes obtained by the gDNA method from several donors, generation probabilities were computed with OLGA. TCRdb carries this immuneACCESS record with in-frame sequences only. Its versions omit some clonotypes, under half of them owing to an unresolved V gene in the studies checked, with the rest unexplained. V and J calls and clone size follow that table, whereas D and trimming were derived from the DNA. The sample has roughly 1.4 million clones on record, approximately 98.5% of them singletons. The top ten clonotypes cover about 0.35% of the sample.

The donors were healthy, HIV-negative adults who had no recently reported acute infections or vaccinations. All donors were Caucasian adults living in Nashville, Tennessee, USA. Magnetic negative selection was used to enrich CD4+ T cells, after which naive cells were positively selected on CD45RA and the negative fraction became the memory subset. Blood was collected by leukapheresis, and PBMCs were isolated by Ficoll-Histopaque density gradient centrifugation and then cryopreserved in liquid nitrogen vapor phase. Purity and quantity of every magnetically sorted T cell population were checked by analytical flow cytometry. Genomic DNA was isolated from every sorted fraction and measured by UV absorbance on a Nanodrop 2000c. Of note for this clone: Its antigen specificity is not known. No quality values exist for individual bases; no much larger clone is one base distant.

Looking up the germline V gene yields CDR1 MDHEN and CDR2 SYDVKM. The CDR3 numbers 15 residues from cysteine through phenylalanine. Only the CDR3 DNA stays, 45 bases, in frame from base 1. Trimming leaves V shorter by 5 bases and J shorter by 7 bases, with the junction holding 9 bases beyond the gene matches. Source material: naive CD4+ T cells sorted from blood. The intended sense of this specimen's cell subset or site label: CD45RA+ positively selected. The source is a man aged 30 to 39 in good health. The chain is assembled from TRBV28 and TRBJ1-5; a stretch of 9 junction bases matches TRBD1. The DNA reads TGTGCCAGCAGTCCAACAGGGGGCCGGAGACAGCCCCAGCATTTT. Its protein reads: CASSPTGGRRQPQHF.